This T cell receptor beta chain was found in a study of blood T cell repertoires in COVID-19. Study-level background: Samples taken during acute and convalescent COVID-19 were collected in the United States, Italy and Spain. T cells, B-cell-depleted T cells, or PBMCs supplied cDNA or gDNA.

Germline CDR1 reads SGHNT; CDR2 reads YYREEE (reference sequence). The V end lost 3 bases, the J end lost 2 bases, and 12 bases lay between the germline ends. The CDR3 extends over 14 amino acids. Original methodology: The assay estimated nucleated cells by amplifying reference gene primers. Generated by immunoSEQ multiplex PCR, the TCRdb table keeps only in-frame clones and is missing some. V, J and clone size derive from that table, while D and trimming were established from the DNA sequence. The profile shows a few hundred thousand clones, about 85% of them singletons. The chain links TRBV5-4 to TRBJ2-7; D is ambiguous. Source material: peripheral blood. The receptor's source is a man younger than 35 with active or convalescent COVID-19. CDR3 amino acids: CASSYNSVPYEQYF. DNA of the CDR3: TGTGCCAGCAGCTATAACAGTGTACCCTACGAGCAGTACTTC.